These 26 T cell receptor beta chains were sequenced from one sample in a study of T cells expressing NK-cell markers. With the 5' RACE reads reprocessed, TCRdb shows one record per CDR3 protein and no DNA. The listing records around 380,000 distinct CDR3 sequences. Sequences were obtained from blood T cells: a sorted CD56 or NKG2C T cell subset, CD4+ or CD8+ T cells, or bulk PBMC T cells (not recorded which). The source of these receptors is a woman in her forties or fifties in good health.

The CDR3 sequence is CASVWEAGHIQETQYF. V is TRBV6-6 and J is TRBJ2-5; there is no DNA to check the TCRdb D call of TRBD2. Looked up from germline, CDR1 is MNHNY and CDR2 is SVGAGI (reference sequence). CDR3 size: 16 residues.

V gene TRBV12-3 or TRBV12-4 combines with J gene TRBJ2-1; TCRdb proposes TRBD2, but this gene call is untestable without DNA. The CDR3 sequence is 17 residues long. This CDR3 reads CASSKRAFGLASNEQFF.

The chain links TRBV20-1 to TRBJ2-3; the D call of TRBD2 rests on TCRdb alone, since no DNA is present to check it. The CDR3 has 16 residues. Germline loops: CDR1 DFQATT, CDR2 SNEGSKA (reference sequence). The CDR3 protein is CSARNPTSGTGDTQYF.

This chain connects TRBV12-3 or TRBV12-4 to TRBJ2-1; TCRdb's D call, TRBD2, is unchecked because there is no DNA. This CDR3 spans 15 amino acids. CDR3 amino acids: CASSPPGTRNNEQFF.

The genes are TRBV2 and TRBJ2-3; TCRdb selects TRBD2, and the lack of DNA leaves this call unchecked. Germline V gene lookup returns CDR1 SNHLY and CDR2 FYNNEI. The CDR3 is made up of 13 amino acids. CDR3: CASSKQRLDTQYF.

The rearrangement uses TRBV6-1 and TRBJ2-1; TCRdb's assignment of TRBD2 cannot be checked, as there is no DNA. Germline V lookup: CDR1 MNHNS, CDR2 SASEGT. The CDR3 sequence is 14 residues long. The CDR3 here is CASSGTSGRNEQFF.

J is TRBJ2-2 and V is TRBV24-1; there is no DNA to check the TCRdb D call of TRBD2. The CDR3 length is 19 residues. Germline V gives CDR1 KGHDR, CDR2 SFDVKD. CDR3 sequence: CATSDPGLAGVRGTGELFF.

The rearrangement links TRBV6-5 to TRBJ2-7; TCRdb's D call of TRBD2 is untestable without DNA. CDR1 is MNHEY and CDR2 is SVGAGI in the germline V gene. The CDR3 consists of 12 residues. CDR3 region: CASRSGLAEQYF.

The chain combines TRBV5-1 with TRBJ2-1. Germline V gene lookup returns CDR1 SGHRS and CDR2 YFSETQ. The CDR3 length is 16 residues. CDR3 amino acids: CASSLAERDSYNEQFF. The full variable domain, rest sourced from reference TRBV5-1 and TRBJ2-1, is KAGVTQTPRYLIKTRGQQVTLSCSPISGHRSVSWYQQTPGQGLQFLFEYFSETQRNKGNFPGRFSGRQFSNSRSEMNVSTLELGDSALYLCASSLAERDSYNEQFFGPGTRLTVL.

This chain connects TRBV11-2 to TRBJ1-1; TCRdb proposes TRBD1, but this gene call is untestable without DNA. The CDR3 is 13 residues long. CDR1 is SGHAT and CDR2 is FQNNGV in the germline V gene. The CDR3 loop is CASSPYPGAEAFF.

The chain's CDR3 is CASLDNTEAFF. The chain couples TRBV12-5 to TRBJ1-1. CDR3 size: 11 residues. The germline CDR1 and CDR2 sequences are LGHNT and FRNRAP.

This rearrangement joins TRBV15 to TRBJ2-2. Germline V gives CDR1 LNHNV, CDR2 YYDKDF (reference sequence). The length of the CDR3 is 12 residues. The CDR3 is CATSRPDGELFF.

This chain links TRBV20-1 with TRBJ2-1; there is no DNA to check the TCRdb D call of TRBD1. The germline V gene encodes CDR1 DFQATT and CDR2 SNEGSKA (reference sequence). The CDR3 spans 15 residues. This CDR3 is CSARDLAGREDEQFF.

The J gene is TRBJ2-1, the V gene TRBV6-2 or TRBV6-3; TCRdb's D gene call, TRBD2, goes unchecked for lack of DNA. Germline V gene sequence: CDR1 MNHEY, CDR2 SVGEGT. There are 16 residues in the CDR3. Here the CDR3 reads CATPLRGRCEGNEQFF.

The chain couples TRBV30 to TRBJ2-1. This CDR3 spans 14 amino acids. Looked up from germline, CDR1 is GTSNPN and CDR2 is SVGIG (reference sequence). The CDR3 loop is CACLDGGSRNEQFF.

The rearrangement uses TRBV12-3 or TRBV12-4 and TRBJ1-1. The CDR3 is made up of 16 amino acids. CDR3: CASSSGSWGTNTEAFF.

This chain connects TRBV12-3 or TRBV12-4 to TRBJ1-5; the TCRdb D gene call, TRBD1, has no DNA to confirm it. The CDR3 consists of 14 residues. The CDR3 here is CASSADTVNQPQHF.

The chain employs TRBV19 and TRBJ2-1; TCRdb designates TRBD2, a call that cannot be tested without DNA. Germline-derived CDR1 and CDR2 are LNHDA and SQIVND (reference sequence). CDR3 length: 17 residues. The CDR3: CASSIMSLAGGRDEQFF.

The rearrangement links TRBV10-3 to TRBJ2-1; the D call of TRBD2 rests on TCRdb alone, since no DNA is present to check it. CDR1 is ENHRY, CDR2 SYGVKD, per germline. The CDR3 has 14 amino acids. The CDR3 sequence: CAIASASSYNEQFF.

This chain joins TRBV12-3 or TRBV12-4 and TRBJ2-1. CDR3 length equals 15 residues. The CDR3 here is CASSFSRFSYNEQFF.

The chain is built from TRBV5-1 and TRBJ2-7; TCRdb indicates TRBD1, and absent DNA this call remains unverified. This CDR3 spans 14 amino acids. Germline CDR1 is SGHRS and CDR2 is YFSETQ. The chain's CDR3 is CASSGQGAFNEQYF.

CDR3 in amino acids: CASSLGGGSQPQHF. The chain has TRBV5-1 and TRBJ1-5; TCRdb's assignment of TRBD1 cannot be checked, as there is no DNA. CDR1 and CDR2 from the germline V gene are SGHRS and YFSETQ. CDR3 size: 14 residues. The full variable domain, its missing parts supplied by reference TRBV5-1 and TRBJ1-5, is KAGVTQTPRYLIKTRGQQVTLSCSPISGHRSVSWYQQTPGQGLQFLFEYFSETQRNKGNFPGRFSGRQFSNSRSEMNVSTLELGDSALYLCASSLGGGSQPQHFGDGTRLSIL.

The rearrangement links TRBV7-2 to TRBJ1-6. From germline, CDR1 is SGHTA and CDR2 FQGNSA. This CDR3 has 13 residues. This CDR3 reads CASSLDSNSALHF.

The J gene is TRBJ2-3, the V gene TRBV29-1; TCRdb calls TRBD2, which cannot be checked without DNA. The CDR3 has 15 residues. The germline V gene encodes CDR1 SQVTM and CDR2 ANQGSEA. CDR3 sequence: CSVIGTSGRLDTQYF.

The J gene is TRBJ2-7, the V gene TRBV18. Germline V gene lookup returns CDR1 KGHSH and CDR2 LQKENI. This CDR3 comprises 15 residues. The CDR3 loop reads CASSPPGGQSYEQYF.

This chain connects TRBV5-6 to TRBJ2-1; TCRdb names TRBD1, which stays unverified in the absence of DNA. This CDR3 spans 15 amino acids. Germline CDR1 is SGHDT and CDR2 is YYEEEE. The CDR3 reads CASSPRRGRQNEQFF.